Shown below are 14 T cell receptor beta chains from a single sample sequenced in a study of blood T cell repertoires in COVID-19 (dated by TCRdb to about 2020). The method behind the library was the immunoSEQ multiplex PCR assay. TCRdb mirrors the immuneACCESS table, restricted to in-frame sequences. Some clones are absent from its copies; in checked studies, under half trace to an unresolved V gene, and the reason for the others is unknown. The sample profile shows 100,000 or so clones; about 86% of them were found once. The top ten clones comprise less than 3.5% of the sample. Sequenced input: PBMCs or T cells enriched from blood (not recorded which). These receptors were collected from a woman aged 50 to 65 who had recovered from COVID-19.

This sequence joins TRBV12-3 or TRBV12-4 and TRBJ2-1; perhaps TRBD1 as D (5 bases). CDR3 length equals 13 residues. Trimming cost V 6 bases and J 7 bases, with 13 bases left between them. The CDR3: CASRGSGSNEQFF. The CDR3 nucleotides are TGTGCCAGCAGGGGTTCAGGGTCGAATGAGCAGTTCTTC.

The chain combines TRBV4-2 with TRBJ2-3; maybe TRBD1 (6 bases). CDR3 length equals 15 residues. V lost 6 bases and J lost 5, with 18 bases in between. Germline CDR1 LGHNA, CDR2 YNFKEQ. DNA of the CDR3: TGTGCCAGCAGATCGAGAACCTTAGGGGGAGATACGCAGTATTTT. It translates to CASRSRTLGGDTQYF.

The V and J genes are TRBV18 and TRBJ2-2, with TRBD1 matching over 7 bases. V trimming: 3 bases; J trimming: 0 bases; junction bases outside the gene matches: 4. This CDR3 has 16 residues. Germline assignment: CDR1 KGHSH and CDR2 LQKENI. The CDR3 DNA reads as TGTGCCAGCTCACCCGACAGGGCTGCGAACACCGGGGAGCTGTTTTTT. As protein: CASSPDRAANTGELFF.

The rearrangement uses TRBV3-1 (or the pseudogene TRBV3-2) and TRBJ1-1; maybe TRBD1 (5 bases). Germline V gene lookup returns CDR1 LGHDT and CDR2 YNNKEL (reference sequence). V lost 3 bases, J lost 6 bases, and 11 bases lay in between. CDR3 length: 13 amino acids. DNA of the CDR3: TGTGCCAGCAGCCATTACGTAGGGGCTGAAGCTTTCTTT. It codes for CASSHYVGAEAFF.

The CDR3 nucleotides are TGTGCCAGCAGCTTAGGAAGAAAGGAGGGCACTGAAGCTTTCTTT. It codes for CASSLGRKEGTEAFF. The J gene is TRBJ1-1, the V gene TRBV7-9; D call uncertain. The ends were cut back, 1 base at V and 4 bases at J, with 13 bases in the middle. Germline V gives CDR1 SEHNR, CDR2 FQNEAQ (reference sequence). This CDR3 region has 15 residues.

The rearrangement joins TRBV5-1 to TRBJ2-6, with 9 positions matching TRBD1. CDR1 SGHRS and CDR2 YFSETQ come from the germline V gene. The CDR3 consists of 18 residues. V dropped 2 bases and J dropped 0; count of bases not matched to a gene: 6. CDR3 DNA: TGCGCCAGCAGCTTCGGACAGGGGTTAGTCTCTGGGGCCAACGTCCTGACTTTC. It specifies CASSFGQGLVSGANVLTF. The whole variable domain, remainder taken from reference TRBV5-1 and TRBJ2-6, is KAGVTQTPRYLIKTRGQQVTLSCSPISGHRSVSWYQQTPGQGLQFLFEYFSETQRNKGNFPGRFSGRQFSNSRSEMNVSTLELGDSALYLCASSFGQGLVSGANVLTFGAGSRLTVL.

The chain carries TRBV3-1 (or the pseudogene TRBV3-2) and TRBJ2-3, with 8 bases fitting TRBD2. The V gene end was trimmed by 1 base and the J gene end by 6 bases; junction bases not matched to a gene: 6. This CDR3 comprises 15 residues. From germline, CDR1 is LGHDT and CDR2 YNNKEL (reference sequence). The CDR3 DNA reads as TGTGCCAGCAGCCAAGTCGGGGGGGCCGGTGATACGCAGTATTTT. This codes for CASSQVGGAGDTQYF.

DNA of the CDR3: TGTGCCAGTAGCCCCGGTCCCTCCTACGAGCAGTACTTC. It encodes CASSPGPSYEQYF. V and J are TRBV19 and TRBJ2-7; D is unresolved. The CDR3 covers 13 residues. Germline CDR1 LNHDA, CDR2 SQIVND (reference sequence). V dropped 6 bases and J dropped 0 bases, with 9 bases sitting between them.

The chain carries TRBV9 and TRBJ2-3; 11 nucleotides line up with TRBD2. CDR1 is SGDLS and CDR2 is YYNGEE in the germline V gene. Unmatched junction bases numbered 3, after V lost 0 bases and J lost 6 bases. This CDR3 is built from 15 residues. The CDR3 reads CASSVGSSGRDTQYF. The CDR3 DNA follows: TGTGCCAGCAGCGTAGGTTCTAGCGGGAGGGATACGCAGTATTTT.

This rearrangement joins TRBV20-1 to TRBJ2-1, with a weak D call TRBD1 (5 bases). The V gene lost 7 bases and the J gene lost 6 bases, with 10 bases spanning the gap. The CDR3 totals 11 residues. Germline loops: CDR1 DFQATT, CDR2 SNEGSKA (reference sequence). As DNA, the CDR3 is TGCAGTGTTCCAGGGTTCAATGAGCAGTTCTTC. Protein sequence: CSVPGFNEQFF.

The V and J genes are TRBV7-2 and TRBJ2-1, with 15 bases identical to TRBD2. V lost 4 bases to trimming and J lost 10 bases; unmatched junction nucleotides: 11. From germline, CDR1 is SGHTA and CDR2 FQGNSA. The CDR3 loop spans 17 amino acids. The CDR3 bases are TGTGCCAGCAGCTCAAGGGAACCGGGACTAGCGGGAGGAGAGCAGTTCTTC. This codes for CASSSREPGLAGGEQFF.

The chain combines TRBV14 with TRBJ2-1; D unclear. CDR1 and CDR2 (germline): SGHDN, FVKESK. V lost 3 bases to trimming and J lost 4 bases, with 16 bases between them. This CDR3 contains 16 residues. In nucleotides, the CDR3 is TGTGCCAGCAGCCATTTGTGGCAGGATGCTTACAATGAGCAGTTCTTC. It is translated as CASSHLWQDAYNEQFF.

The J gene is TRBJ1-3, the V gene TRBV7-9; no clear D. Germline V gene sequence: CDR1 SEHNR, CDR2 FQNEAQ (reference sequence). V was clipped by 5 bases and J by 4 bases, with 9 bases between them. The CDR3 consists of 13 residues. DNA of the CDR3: TGTGCCAGCAGCGTCTTTAGCGGAAACACCATATATTTT. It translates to CASSVFSGNTIYF. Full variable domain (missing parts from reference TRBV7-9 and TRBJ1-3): DTGVSQNPRHKITKRGQNVTFRCDPISEHNRLYWYRQTLGQGPEFLTYFQNEAQLEKSRLLSDRFSAERPKGSFSTLEIQRTEQGDSAMYLCASSVFSGNTIYFGEGSWLTVV.

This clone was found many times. The CDR3 here is CATGRTGESNQPQHF. CDR3 bases: TGTGCCACCGGAAGAACAGGGGAGAGCAATCAGCCCCAGCATTTT. The chain joins TRBV24-1 to TRBJ1-5; 7 bases line up with TRBD1. This CDR3 is built from 15 residues. Germline CDR1 and CDR2: KGHDR and SFDVKD. V shed 9 bases and J 1 base; nucleotides not matched to a gene: 8.